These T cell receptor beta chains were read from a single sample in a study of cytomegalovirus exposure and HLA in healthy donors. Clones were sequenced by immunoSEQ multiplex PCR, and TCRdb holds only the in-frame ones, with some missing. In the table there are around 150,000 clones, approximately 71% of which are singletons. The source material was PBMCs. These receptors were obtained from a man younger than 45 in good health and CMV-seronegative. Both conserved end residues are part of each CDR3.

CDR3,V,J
CDSSYSSSSSRDRGHGYTF,TRBV6-7,TRBJ1-2
CATSREGQVSYEQYF,TRBV15,TRBJ2-7
CASSEQGGTQYF,TRBV6-4,TRBJ2-3
CASSSEGTGGYGYTF,TRBV18,TRBJ1-2
CATSTGNTGELFF,TRBV15,TRBJ2-2
CASSQGPPQNYGYTF,TRBV4-2,TRBJ1-2
CASSEALGSGRYEQYF,TRBV2,TRBJ2-7
CASSPEVSGRVSGANVLTF,TRBV7-8,TRBJ2-6
CASRRMGGPASTDTQYF,TRBV19,TRBJ2-3
CASSRGLQETQYF,TRBV14,TRBJ2-5
CASSPGVNSYNEQFF,TRBV5-4,TRBJ2-1
CASSQVAMDEQYF,TRBV4-2,TRBJ2-7
CASSRIDRARYNEQFF,TRBV7-9,TRBJ2-1
CASRPTSGNTGELFF,TRBV11-2,TRBJ2-2
CASNRVHGETQYF,TRBV2,TRBJ2-5
CASSLQGSTEAFF,TRBV4-1,TRBJ1-1
CASSSDRQETQYF,TRBV7-3,TRBJ2-5
CASNPSGRNTGELFF,TRBV7-9,TRBJ2-2
CASSSGQGGNTEAFF,TRBV7-8,TRBJ1-1
CASSWGTGRTNEKLFF,TRBV5-1,TRBJ1-4
CAISESQAGGRHGYTF,TRBV10-3,TRBJ1-2
CASSLGLAGGGFAYEQYF,TRBV11-1,TRBJ2-7
CAWSPTGNGNTIYF,TRBV30,TRBJ1-3
CASSASGSWHYEQYF,TRBV28,TRBJ2-7
CASSDSYRLAADTDTQYF,TRBV2,TRBJ2-3
CASSSAQGATYNEQFF,TRBV18,TRBJ2-1
CASSLSSGQGFYEQYF,TRBV28,TRBJ2-7
CASSLEGVYYEQYF,TRBV28,TRBJ2-7
CAPAGRNQPQHF,TRBV30,TRBJ1-5
CASSDNPGTGELFF,TRBV2,TRBJ2-2
CASSPTLAGLYNEQFF,TRBV9,TRBJ2-1
CASSAGTGGVYGYTF,TRBV10-2,TRBJ1-2
CSASRVAKLFF,TRBV20-1,TRBJ1-4
CASSATGAINEQFF,TRBV6-4,TRBJ2-1
CASSYDDRGRRGYTF,TRBV6-8,TRBJ1-2
CASSLVFGGQDNQPQHF,TRBV5-8,TRBJ1-5
CASSLVGREDEKLFF,TRBV7-9,TRBJ1-4
CASSLVRLGGSDTQYF,TRBV7-2,TRBJ2-3
CAISSGSPGYTF,TRBV10-3,TRBJ1-2
CASSLAVNTGELFF,TRBV5-1,TRBJ2-2
CASSRNLNQETQYF,TRBV27,TRBJ2-5
CASSLGTGAQETQYF,TRBV5-1,TRBJ2-5
CASSQDRVNEQYF,TRBV7-9,TRBJ2-7
CAWSVGGGHLDTQYF,TRBV30,TRBJ2-3
CASSRGAGLTTEAFF,TRBV5-5,TRBJ1-1
CATGGPQFNYGYTF,TRBV10-3,TRBJ1-2
CATRLAGGYEQYF,TRBV11-2,TRBJ2-7
CASSPSGGTPPDAFF,TRBV4-1,TRBJ1-1
CASSDGSSYNEQFF,TRBV9,TRBJ2-1
CASSRSNQPQHF,TRBV28,TRBJ1-5
CSVTKQEWETQYF,TRBV29-1,TRBJ2-5
CASSVRGWRGMDEQYF,TRBV11-2,TRBJ2-7
CAWSVQSDTEAFF,TRBV30,TRBJ1-1